A single sample is the source of the 3 T cell receptor beta chains below, sequenced in a study of T cell responses to AZD1222 COVID-19 vaccine. The repertoire was sequenced with immunoSEQ multiplex PCR; TCRdb's copy has only in-frame clones and lacks some. Of approximately 80,000 clones in the sample, 80% to 90% were seen once. Material: peripheral blood, obtained 28 days after the second AZD1222 dose. Source of these receptors: an adult who received the AZD1222 COVID-19 vaccine.

This clone was counted between two and nine times. The rearrangement joins TRBV11-3 to TRBJ2-7; D possibly uses TRBD1 or TRBD2 (6 bases each). CDR3 length: 13 residues. CDR1 and CDR2 from the germline V gene are SGHNT and YENEEA. V was shortened by 2 bases and J by 7 bases, with 12 bases between the two germline ends. In DNA, the CDR3 is TGTGCCAGCAGCTTAACACGGAGGGGGGAGCAGTACTTC. Its translation is CASSLTRRGEQYF.

The CDR3 sequence: CASRPTGALGEQYF. Here the CDR3 DNA reads TGTGCCAGCAGACCGACAGGGGCATTAGGCGAGCAGTACTTC. The gene calls are TRBV11-2 and TRBJ2-7, with 8 bases identical to TRBD1. Germline-derived CDR1 and CDR2 are SGHAT and FQNNGV. The CDR3 totals 14 residues. After removal of 6 bases from V and 6 bases from J, the junction contained 10 bases not matched to a gene.

The chain employs TRBV30 and TRBJ1-1; D gene uncertain. Germline V CDR1 and CDR2: GTSNPN, SVGIG (reference sequence). The V end was cut by 3 bases, the J end by 2 bases, with 10 bases between. CDR3 length equals 13 residues. As DNA, the CDR3 is TGTGCCTGGAGGTTGTTAGGAAACACTGAAGCTTTCTTT. Translation gives CAWRLLGNTEAFF.